The 17 T cell receptor beta chains presented below share a single source sample, sequenced in a study of blood T cells in healthy people across ages. Combining a sample-barcoded 5' primer with a J-beta primer mix, a second PCR ran for roughly 6 to 12 cycles. One entry per CDR3 protein results from TCRdb running MiXCR on the 5' RACE reads. The sample records more than 1,400,000 distinct CDR3 sequences, 35% to 45% being singletons. The sequenced sample was blood. These receptors were obtained from a woman under 30 in good health.

The sample holds a few counts of this clonotype. This chain joins TRBV4-1 and TRBJ2-1; no reliable D call. The germline V gene has CDR1 MGHRA and CDR2 YSYEKL. The CDR3 contains 13 residues. V lost 3 bases and J lost 5, with 8 bases in between. CDR3 amino acids: CASSQNIHNEQFF. CDR3 in DNA: TGCGCCAGCAGCCAGAACATTCACAATGAGCAGTTCTTC.

This chain uses TRBV29-1 with TRBJ2-1; 13 bases are shared with TRBD2. The CDR3 consists of 16 residues. The J segment lost 7 bases and the V segment lost 0 bases, leaving 6 bases of the junction unmatched. The V gene's germline CDR1 is SQVTM and CDR2 ANQGSEA. CDR3 in amino acids: CSVEDQGLAGVNEQFF. The CDR3 DNA sequence: TGCAGCGTTGAAGATCAAGGACTAGCGGGAGTGAATGAGCAGTTCTTC.

The V gene is TRBV29-1, the J gene TRBJ2-3; 7 bases map to TRBD1. The CDR3 extends over 13 amino acids. Unmatched junction bases numbered 5, after V lost 6 bases and J lost 2 bases. CDR1 is SQVTM and CDR2 is ANQGSEA in the germline V gene. The CDR3 sequence: CSVLTGFTDTQYF. The CDR3 DNA follows: TGCAGCGTCCTGACAGGGTTCACAGATACGCAGTATTTT.

The J gene is TRBJ2-7, the V gene TRBV28; either TRBD1 or TRBD2 may supply D (6 bases each). Germline V gives CDR1 MDHEN, CDR2 SYDVKM. This CDR3 spans 14 amino acids. The V gene lost 6 bases and the J gene lost 0 bases, with 12 bases spanning the gap. The CDR3 spells CASSRRGRSYEQYF. The CDR3 DNA follows: TGTGCCAGCAGCCGACGGGGGCGCTCCTACGAGCAGTACTTC.

The chain carries TRBV12-3 or TRBV12-4 and TRBJ2-1; 14 bases line up with TRBD2. The CDR3 consists of 13 residues. J gave up 8 bases and V 6 bases, and 0 bases lay outside the gene matches. The CDR3 coding sequence is TGTGCCAGCAGGGGACTAGCGGGAGATGAGCAGTTCTTC. It translates to CASRGLAGDEQFF.

This clonotype was found a few times. V usage is TRBV12-3 or TRBV12-4 and J usage is TRBJ1-1, with 9 bases identical to TRBD1. V gave up 1 base and J gave up 1 base; unmatched junction bases: 25. CDR3 length: 23 residues. In nucleotides, the CDR3 is TGTGCCAGCAGTTTAGGTTCCCGTTGGGGACAGGGTCTTAAGTTGTTGTGGAACACTGAAGCTTTCTTT. It specifies CASSLGSRWGQGLKLLWNTEAFF.

V gene TRBV27 combines with J gene TRBJ2-5; no definite D call. Per the germline V gene, CDR1 is MNHEY and CDR2 is SMNVEV (reference sequence). V dropped 5 bases and J dropped 0 bases, with 16 bases sitting between them. The CDR3 extends over 16 amino acids. The CDR3 loop reads CASSVGFNEDQETQYF. The DNA of the CDR3 is TGTGCCAGCAGTGTAGGGTTTAACGAGGACCAAGAGACCCAGTACTTC.

This clonotype was seen at least ten times. J is TRBJ2-1 and V is TRBV6-1; D gene uncertain. The CDR3 extends over 15 amino acids. V lost 0 bases and J lost 0, with 6 bases in between. Looked up from germline, CDR1 is MNHNS and CDR2 is SASEGT. The CDR3 sequence: CASSEAESSYNEQFF. The CDR3 nucleotides read TGTGCCAGCAGTGAAGCGGAAAGCTCCTACAATGAGCAGTTCTTC.

This clonotype was counted ten times or more. This chain uses TRBV6-5 with TRBJ1-2; TRBD1 matches at 8 bases. In germline, CDR1 is MNHEY, CDR2 SVGAGI. The junction had 7 bases not matched to a gene; V was cut back by 6 bases and J by 7 bases. The CDR3 extends over 13 amino acids. The CDR3 sequence is CASRRTGMGGYTF. CDR3 DNA sequence: TGTGCCAGCAGACGGACAGGGATGGGTGGCTACACCTTC.

This clonotype has a single count. The genes are TRBV5-1 and TRBJ2-3; 11 bases fit TRBD2. Germline values: CDR1 SGHRS, CDR2 YFSETQ. Germline trimming cut 3 bases from V and 6 bases from J; bases unmatched to any gene: 12. The CDR3 runs 17 residues. In DNA form, the CDR3 reads TGCGCCAGCAGCTACGGACTAGCGGGTCTCTCCGGGGATACGCAGTATTTT. Protein sequence: CASSYGLAGLSGDTQYF.

The rearrangement links TRBV6-5 to TRBJ1-2; 12 bases match TRBD1. J lost 6 bases, V lost 3 bases, and 5 bases had no gene match. CDR1 is MNHEY, CDR2 SVGAGI, per germline. The CDR3 is 15 amino acids. CDR3 loop: CASSYLGTGGDGYTF. The CDR3 nucleotides read TGTGCCAGCAGTTATTTAGGGACAGGGGGCGATGGCTACACCTTC.

In its sample, this clonotype was seen a few times. The chain recombines TRBV5-1 with TRBJ2-4, with 7 bases identical to TRBD1. The DNA end lines up better with TRBJ2-7; the J call may be wrong. Germline V gene sequence: CDR1 SGHRS, CDR2 YFSETQ. CDR3 size: 15 residues. CDR3 bases: TGCGCCAGCAGCTTGGAGCAGGGGGAGACCTACGAGCAGTACTTC. Residues: CASSLEQGETYEQYF.

The chain employs TRBV4-2 and TRBJ2-3; 7 bases align to TRBD2. V gave up 0 bases and J gave up 2 bases; unmatched junction bases: 8. Germline values: CDR1 LGHNA, CDR2 YNFKEQ. The CDR3 totals 17 residues. The chain's CDR3 is CASSQDVASGPTDTQYF. CDR3 DNA: TGTGCCAGCAGCCAAGATGTCGCTAGCGGCCCCACAGATACGCAGTATTTT.

V is TRBV7-8 and J is TRBJ2-1; the match to TRBD2 covers 10 bases. Germline V gene lookup returns CDR1 SGHVS and CDR2 FQNEAQ. V was clipped by 1 base and J by 0 bases; unmatched bases: 9. This CDR3 has 19 amino acids. The CDR3 here is CASSLGVAGGTLSYNEQFF. The CDR3 DNA is TGTGCCAGCAGCTTAGGGGTAGCGGGGGGCACCCTCTCCTACAATGAGCAGTTCTTC. The full variable domain, completed using reference TRBV7-8 and TRBJ2-1, is GAGVSQSPRYKVAKRGQDVALRCDPISGHVSLFWYQQALGQGPEFLTYFQNEAQLDKSGLPSDRFFAERPEGSVSTLKIQRTQQEDSAVYLCASSLGVAGGTLSYNEQFFGPGTRLTVL.

This clonotype is a singleton in its sample. This may stem from a read error, because a much larger clone lies one nucleotide away. Since no conserved phenylalanine or tryptophan closes the CDR3, a read error is the likely cause. The rearrangement links TRBV28 to TRBJ2-7; D possibly corresponds to TRBD2 (5 bases). Trimming took off 7 bases at V and 1 base at J, with 5 bases between the two ends. The germline gives CDR1 MDHEN, CDR2 SYDVKM. This CDR3 has 11 amino acids. The CDR3 bases are TGTGCCAGCACGGGATCCTACGAGCAGTACTTG. Its protein is CASTGSYEQYL.

The rearrangement links TRBV5-1 to TRBJ1-2; D perhaps matches TRBD1 (5 bases). V was trimmed by 4 bases and J by 4 bases, leaving 20 bases between them. CDR3 size: 16 residues. Per germline, CDR1 SGHRS and CDR2 YFSETQ. CDR3 nucleotide sequence: TGCGCCAGCAGCGCCTTCGGGGGGGTCGAGGGCTATGGCTACACCTTC. Its translation is CASSAFGGVEGYGYTF.

This clonotype was detected a few times. Just one base apart from a much larger clone, this may be a read error. The chain carries TRBV11-2 and TRBJ2-3; D is ambiguous. V was clipped by 3 bases and J by 3 bases, with 4 bases between them. There are 12 residues in the CDR3. Germline lookup yields CDR1 SGHAT and CDR2 FQNNGV. CDR3 nucleotide sequence: TGTGCCAGCAGCTTCGAAACAGATACGCAGTATTTT. It is translated as CASSFETDTQYF.